The text below deals with one T cell receptor (beta chain). CDR1 and CDR2 from the germline V gene are SQVTM and ANQGSEA. The trim removed 7 bases at V and 3 bases at J, leaving 30 bases unmatched. This CDR3 has 21 residues. This sample was taken from a study of blood T cell repertoires in COVID-19. Measured with immunoSEQ multiplex PCR; TCRdb has only the in-frame clones, and not every one. Of about 210,000 clones in the sample, approximately 89% were seen once. The specimen was peripheral blood. V is TRBV29-1 and J is TRBJ1-2, with 9 bases that match TRBD1. The clonotype comes from a woman aged 40 to 50 with acute or convalescent COVID-19. CDR3: CSASDRGQTRPTSIPHYGYTF. The CDR3 DNA reads TGCAGCGCCTCGGACAGGGGACAGACTCGGCCTACCTCAATCCCTCACTATGGCTACACCTTC.